This T cell receptor beta chain emerged from a study of T cells expressing NK-cell markers. UMI-tagged 5'RACE template switching yielded the TCR beta cDNA. TCRdb re-called the 5' RACE reads; every CDR3 protein appears as one record, without DNA. The data show about 3,200 distinct CDR3 sequences, and the top ten clones hold about 30%. This CDR3 has 19 residues. CDR1 is MNHNS, CDR2 SASEGT, per germline. Study-level results: The study did not resolve the HCMV specificity of expanded NKG2C+ T cell clones.

Of note for this clonotype: Antigen specificity is unknown.

Sample: blood T cells: a sorted CD56 or NKG2C T cell subset, CD4+ or CD8+ T cells, or bulk PBMC T cells (not recorded which). This receptor was taken from a woman younger than 30 in good health. This sequence joins TRBV6-1 and TRBJ1-6. CDR3 amino acids: CASSESILSGYRFGSPLHF.